A single sample gave rise to the 14 T cell receptor beta chains below, sequenced in a study of tumor-infiltrating lymphocytes in primary liver carcinoma. From around 530 ng of total RNA, TCR beta-specific cDNA was reverse-transcribed using a constant-region primer. Three nested multiplex PCR rounds, a slightly modified ARM-PCR, produced the libraries for TCR beta. Two initial PCR rounds of ten to eleven cycles each paired TRBV1-TRBV30 forward primers with a C-beta reverse primer. Using its own MiXCR run on the multiplex PCR reads, TCRdb lists one record per CDR3 protein. The sample contains fewer than 350,000 distinct CDR3 sequences, approximately 60% of which appear only once. Germline DNA was extracted too, while blood RNA derived from unsorted whole blood. Sequencing input: peripheral blood. These TCRs come from a man between 35 and 55 years old with primary liver carcinoma and hepatitis B virus infection.

As to this clonotype: With a much larger clone just one base away, this may be a read error. This chain connects TRBV6-5 to TRBJ2-3; no reliable D call. Germline CDR1 MNHEY, CDR2 SVGAGI. The CDR3 sequence is 15 residues long. CDR3 sequence reads: CASSRANPSTDTEYF. CDR3 in DNA: TGTGCCAGCAGCCGCGCGAATCCGAGCACAGATACGGAGTATTTT.

The chain has TRBV29-1 and TRBJ1-2; D remains ambiguous. V dropped 4 bases and J dropped 10 bases, with 19 bases sitting between them. CDR1 is SQVTM and CDR2 is ANQGSEA in the germline V gene. This CDR3 is built from 13 residues. In nucleotides, the CDR3 is TGCAGCGTTGGGGCCGCGGTGAGCGGTGACTACACCTTC. It specifies CSVGAAVSGDYTF. The full variable domain, rest sourced from reference TRBV29-1 and TRBJ1-2, is SAVISQKPSRDICQRGTSLTIQCQVDSQVTMMFWYRQQPGQSLTLIATANQGSEATYESGFVIDKFPISRPNLTFSTLTVSNMSPEDSSIYLCSVGAAVSGDYTFGSGTRLTVV.

On this clonotype itself: One junction end disagrees with the germline gene, perhaps due to a read error. The chain is built from TRBV11-1 and TRBJ1-6; 9 bases align to TRBD1. CDR1 and CDR2 from the germline V gene are SGHAT and FQDESV (reference sequence). The CDR3 has 14 residues. Here the CDR3 reads CASNMGQGESPPHF. The CDR3 DNA sequence: TGTGCCAGCAACATGGGACAGGGAGAATCACCCCCCCACTTT.

The chain carries TRBV29-1 and TRBJ2-3; 12 nucleotides align to TRBD2. This CDR3 contains 13 residues. The germline CDR1 and CDR2 sequences are SQVTM and ANQGSEA. The CDR3 protein is CNVDTSGRDTQYF. The DNA of the CDR3 is TGCAATGTTGATACTAGCGGGAGGGATACGCAGTATTTT.

By its share, this clonotype is medium-sized. This rearrangement joins TRBV11-1 to TRBJ2-5; 8 bases fit TRBD2. The CDR3 consists of 14 residues. Losses at the gene ends were 3 bases for V and 2 bases for J; bases not matched to a gene: 2. Germline V gives CDR1 SGHAT, CDR2 FQDESV (reference sequence). The CDR3 bases are TGTGCCAGCAGCTTTATAGCGGGACAAGAGACCCAGTACTTC. Residues: CASSFIAGQETQYF.

On this clonotype: This may come from a read error, since a much larger clone is one base off. The chain joins TRBV6-2 or TRBV6-3 to TRBJ2-7, with D maybe TRBD1 (6 bases). This CDR3 is built from 12 residues. V gave up 6 bases and J gave up 6 bases, with 12 bases separating them. Germline V gene data show CDR1 as MNHEY and CDR2 as SVGEGT. The chain's CDR3 is CASRDRRGEQYV. The CDR3 coding sequence is TGTGCCAGCAGGGACAGACGCGGCGAGCAGTACGTC.

This clonotype was observed a handful of times. The chain recombines TRBV11-3 with TRBJ2-1; D possibly corresponds to TRBD2 (6 bases). V was clipped by 0 bases and J by 7 bases, with 10 bases between them. CDR3 length: 14 amino acids. Germline loops: CDR1 SGHNT, CDR2 YENEEA. CDR3 bases: TGTGCCAGCAGCTTAGAGACTAGTCATAATGAGCAGTTCTTC. Residues: CASSLETSHNEQFF.

The table lists this clonotype with many counts. V gene TRBV10-3 combines with J gene TRBJ2-7; 11 bases are shared with TRBD2. Germline CDR1 reads ENHRY; CDR2 reads SYGVKD. V lost 2 bases and J lost 2; bases outside the gene matches: 5. The CDR3 spans 16 residues. The CDR3 sequence: CAISEPRLAGTYEQYF. The CDR3 DNA reads TGTGCCATCAGTGAGCCTCGACTAGCGGGAACCTACGAGCAGTACTTC.

This clonotype came up once. A much larger clonotype is one base distant, so this may be a read error. CDR3 bases: TGTGCCAGCAGTCACCTAACGGGAGGGAAAAACCTTCCGCAGTACTTC. Amino acids: CASSHLTGGKNLPQYF. The genes are TRBV6-7 and TRBJ2-7; 8 bases are a match to TRBD2. TRBV6-7 counts as an open reading frame of uncertain function. J lost 9 bases, V lost 5 bases, and 18 bases had no gene match. CDR3 length: 16 residues.

The chain carries TRBV6-2 or TRBV6-3 and TRBJ2-3; a possible D gene is TRBD2 (6 bases). Germline CDR1 MNHEY, CDR2 SVGEGT. CDR3 length: 16 amino acids. V was cut by 8 bases and J by 3 bases, with 21 bases left in between. This CDR3 is CASVPWTSAGTDTQYF. The CDR3 coding sequence is TGTGCCAGCGTTCCTTGGACATCCGCGGGGACAGATACGCAGTATTTT.

The chain uses TRBV5-4 and TRBJ1-1; D unresolved. This CDR3 contains 15 residues. Germline CDR1 reads SGHNT; CDR2 reads YYREEE (reference sequence). V was cut by 2 bases and J by 4 bases, with 15 bases left in between. This CDR3 reads CASSFPAGMSTEAFF. CDR3 DNA sequence: TGTGCCAGCAGCTTCCCGGCTGGGATGAGCACTGAAGCTTTCTTT. The full variable domain, in which reference TRBV5-4 and TRBJ1-1 provide the parts outside the CDR3, is ETGVTQSPTHLIKTRGQQVTLRCSSQSGHNTVSWYQQALGQGPQFIFQYYREEENGRGNFPPRFSGLQFPNYSSELNVNALELDDSALYLCASSFPAGMSTEAFFGQGTRLTVV.

This clonotype was recorded once. The rearrangement uses TRBV20-1 and TRBJ2-7, with a weak D call TRBD2 (7 bases). CDR1 is DFQATT, CDR2 SNEGSKA, per germline (reference sequence). CDR3 length: 17 residues. The V gene lost 5 bases and the J gene lost 0 bases, with 23 bases spanning the gap. The chain's CDR3 is CSAEGGRLAVRSYEQYF. The CDR3 nucleotides are TGCAGTGCTGAGGGGGGGCGGCTAGCGGTCCGCTCCTACGAGCAGTACTTC.

At least ten counts were recorded for this clonotype. The rearrangement joins TRBV6-5 to TRBJ2-1, with D uncertain. Germline V gene lookup returns CDR1 MNHEY and CDR2 SVGAGI. Trimming took off 6 bases at V and 5 bases at J, with 20 bases between the two ends. The CDR3 has 16 residues. The CDR3 nucleotides are TGTGCCAGCAGCCCAACCCCTGCGGAAAACAACAATGAGCAGTTCTTC. Its protein is CASSPTPAENNNEQFF.

This clonotype appeared a single time. This may be a read error, as it is one base from a much larger clone. The chain carries TRBV4-1 and TRBJ1-4, with D perhaps matching TRBD1 (5 bases). The CDR3 is 14 residues long. V was cut by 3 bases and J by 8 bases, with 13 bases left in between. CDR1 MGHRA and CDR2 YSYEKL come from the germline V gene. The CDR3 is CASSHTGTEEKLFF. CDR3 in DNA: TGCGCCAGCAGCCATACGGGGACGGAAGAAAAACTGTTTTTT.